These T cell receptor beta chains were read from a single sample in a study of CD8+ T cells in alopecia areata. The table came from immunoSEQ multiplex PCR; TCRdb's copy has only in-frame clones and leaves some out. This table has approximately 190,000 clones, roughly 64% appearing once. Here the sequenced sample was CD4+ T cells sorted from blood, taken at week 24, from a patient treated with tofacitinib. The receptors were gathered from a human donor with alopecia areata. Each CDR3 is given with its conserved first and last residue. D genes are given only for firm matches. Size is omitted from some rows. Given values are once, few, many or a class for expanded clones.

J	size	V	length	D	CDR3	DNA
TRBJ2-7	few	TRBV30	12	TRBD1	CAWSVGDRVSVF	TGTGCCTGGAGTGTCGGGGACAGGGTATCGGTCTTC
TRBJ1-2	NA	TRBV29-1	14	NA	CSVETEGSSRGYTF	TGCAGCGTTGAGACAGAGGGTTCGTCTCGGGGCTACACCTTC
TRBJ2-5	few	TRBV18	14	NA	CASSPPTGSETQYF	TGTGCCAGCTCACCCCCGACAGGCTCGGAGACCCAGTACTTC
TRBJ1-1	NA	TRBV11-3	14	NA	CASSPTGLNTEAFF	TGTGCCAGCAGCCCCACGGGGCTCAACACTGAAGCTTTCTTT
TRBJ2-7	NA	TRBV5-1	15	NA	CASSPTRNPIYEQYF	TGCGCCAGCAGCCCTACTAGAAACCCCATCTACGAGCAGTACTTC
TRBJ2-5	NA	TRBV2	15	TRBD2	CASSGAGGPVETQYF	TGTGCCAGCAGCGGAGCGGGAGGGCCCGTGGAGACCCAGTACTTC
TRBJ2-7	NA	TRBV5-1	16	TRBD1	CASSLATGGGSYEQYF	TGCGCCAGCAGCTTGGCGACAGGGGGCGGCTCCTACGAGCAGTACTTC
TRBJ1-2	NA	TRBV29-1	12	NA	CSVEGGDYGYTF	TGCAGCGTTGAAGGAGGGGACTATGGCTACACCTTC
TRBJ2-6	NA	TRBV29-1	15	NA	CSVEDWAAGANVLTF	TGCAGCGTTGAAGACTGGGCGGCTGGGGCCAACGTCCTGACTTTC
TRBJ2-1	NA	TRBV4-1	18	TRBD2	CASSQDRSGGGRANEQFF	TGCGCCAGCAGCCAAGATCGCTCGGGCGGCGGGAGGGCCAATGAGCAGTTCTTC